This T cell receptor (beta chain) stems from a study of T cells in Graves' hyperthyroidism and ophthalmopathy. General study findings and limits: Peripheral blood also featured most of the thyroid clonotypes expanded above 0.001. From stable hyperthyroidism, ophthalmopathy was set apart by a 13 V-J model.

The CDR3 spans 15 residues. V was pared by 5 bases and J by 2 bases, with 15 bases between. Germline V lookup: CDR1 SGHAT, CDR2 FQNNGV. The investigators amplified TCR beta CDR3 regions from RNA transcripts. In the first-round RT-PCR of the TCR CDR3, the HTBI primer set was used. Using its own MiXCR run on the multiplex PCR reads, TCRdb lists one record per CDR3 protein. The sample gives over 550,000 distinct CDR3 sequences, 16% of which show up once; more than 15% is in the top ten. This clonotype was picked up many times. The antigen is not known. Absence of ophthalmopathy progression within 18 months defined stable Graves' hyperthyroidism. In patients aged 18 to 65, hyperthyroidism was newly diagnosed, with duration under 2 months.

The sequencing input was blood. The TCR comes from a woman in her late teens or twenties with Graves' hyperthyroidism. The V call is TRBV11-2, the J call TRBJ2-5, with a possible D match to TRBD2 (6 bases). The CDR3 spells CASSLFLRGQETQYF. The CDR3, as DNA: TGTGCCAGCAGCCTCTTTCTTCGGGGGCAAGAGACCCAGTACTTC.